The 22 T cell receptor beta chains below were found in one sample sequenced in a study of T cells in women clearing cervical HPV infection. Using immunoSEQ multiplex PCR, the repertoire was profiled, and TCRdb retains in-frame clones only, with some absent. Recorded here are over 45,000 clones; the top ten clones represent around 1.5%. Sample: blood buffy coat. These receptors all stem from a woman between 18 and 70 years old with a cervical HPV16 infection that either progressed to CIN3+ or cleared (not recorded which).

A word on this clone: The DNA ends 3 residues before the CDR3 does, and the rest of the CDR3 is filled in from the germline J gene. The chain carries TRBV11-3 and TRBJ2-1, with 10 bases lining up with TRBD2. In germline, CDR1 is SGHNT, CDR2 YENEEA. Trimming cost V 5 bases and J 4 bases; bases outside gene matches: 5. The CDR3 totals 15 residues. The CDR3 DNA, read in part, is TGTGCCAGCAGCCATAGCGGGGGGACTTACAATGAG. Its translation is CASSHSGGTYNE. The complete CDR3 reads CASSHSGGTYNEQFF.

Concerning this clone itself: The missing CDR3 end, 3 residues past where the read stops, is filled in from the germline J gene. The chain uses TRBV5-1 and TRBJ1-1; possibly TRBD1 for D (5 bases). CDR3 length equals 13 residues. Trimming removed 0 bases from V and 4 bases from J, with 7 bases in between. Germline lookup yields CDR1 SGHRS and CDR2 YFSETQ. The CDR3 here is CASSLEGATEAFF. Incomplete CDR3 DNA: TGCGCCAGCAGCTTGGAAGGGGCCACTGAA.

Note on this clone: The CDR3 end falls 3 residues outside the read, so it is completed with the germline J gene. This chain uses TRBV5-4 with TRBJ1-1; tentative D call: TRBD1 (5 bases). The CDR3 sequence is 13 residues long. The germline CDR1 and CDR2 sequences are SGHNT and YYREEE (reference sequence). The ends were cut back, 3 bases at V and 7 bases at J, with 13 bases in the middle. The CDR3 is CASSSPGPVEAFF. The part of the CDR3 DNA that was read is TGTGCCAGCAGCTCCCCAGGGCCGGTTGAA. Looking up the rest from reference TRBV5-4 and TRBJ1-1 gives the full variable domain: ETGVTQSPTHLIKTRGQQVTLRCSSQSGHNTVSWYQQALGQGPQFIFQYYREEENGRGNFPPRFSGLQFPNYSSELNVNALELDDSALYLCASSSPGPVEAFFGQGTRLTVV.

In the case of this clone: The read gets to within 3 residues of the CDR3 end, and the germline J gene fills in the rest. The chain combines TRBV19 with TRBJ1-5; 8 bases map to TRBD1. With 7 bases clipped from V and 5 bases from J, the junction kept 16 bases outside the gene matches. The V gene's germline CDR1 is LNHDA and CDR2 SQIVND (reference sequence). This CDR3 is built from 17 residues. CDR3 sequence: CASTPSPGQGTHQPQHF. Incomplete CDR3 DNA: TGTGCCAGTACCCCAAGTCCCGGACAGGGAACCCATCAGCCC.

Turning to this clone: The read finishes 3 residues shy of the CDR3 end, and the germline J gene is used to complete it. The J gene is TRBJ2-3, the V gene TRBV20-1; 13 nucleotides line up with TRBD2. Trimming at V came to 4 bases and at J to 4 bases, leaving 5 bases not matched to a gene. Per the germline V gene, CDR1 is DFQATT and CDR2 is SNEGSKA (reference sequence). The CDR3 has 15 residues. The chain's CDR3 is CSATPLAGGPDTQYF. CDR3 DNA (partial): TGCAGTGCTACCCCACTAGCGGGAGGGCCAGATACG.

CDR3 residues: CASSPFSGGINTEAFF. The DNA read from the CDR3 is TGCGCCAGCAGCCCTTTCTCGGGGGGCATCAACACTGAA. The chain employs TRBV4-1 and TRBJ1-1, with D maybe TRBD1 (6 bases). The read finishes 3 residues shy of the CDR3 end, and the germline J gene is used to complete it. CDR1 is MGHRA, CDR2 YSYEKL, per germline. This CDR3 contains 16 residues. V was clipped by 4 bases and J by 2 bases, with 17 bases between them.

Comment on this clone: The read terminates 3 residues before the CDR3 end, so the remaining end is supplied by the germline J gene. The chain links TRBV2 to TRBJ2-7, with a tentative D call TRBD1 (5 bases). V was trimmed by 9 bases and J by 2 bases, leaving 11 bases between them. Germline CDR1 and CDR2: SNHLY and FYNNEI. This CDR3 contains 12 residues. CDR3 in amino acids: CASSDNPYEQYF. CDR3 DNA, as far as it was read: TGTGCCAGTTCGGACAACCCCTACGAG.

About this clone: Coverage ceases 3 residues before the CDR3 finishes, and the germline J gene fills in the end. The rearrangement links TRBV7-8 to TRBJ1-1; D is uncertain. CDR1 is SGHVS and CDR2 is FQNEAQ in the germline V gene. The CDR3 spans 13 residues. Trimming removed 4 bases from V and 0 bases from J, with 6 bases in between. This CDR3 reads CASSSKLNTEAFF. The CDR3 DNA, read in part, is TGTGCCAGCAGCTCCAAATTGAACACTGAA. The full variable domain, its missing parts supplied by reference TRBV7-8 and TRBJ1-1, is GAGVSQSPRYKVAKRGQDVALRCDPISGHVSLFWYQQALGQGPEFLTYFQNEAQLDKSGLPSDRFFAERPEGSVSTLKIQRTQQEDSAVYLCASSSKLNTEAFFGQGTRLTVV.

In the case of this clone: The read comes to an end 3 residues before the CDR3 does, leaving the germline J gene to fill in the end. The chain joins TRBV29-1 to TRBJ1-6, with 8 bases identical to TRBD1. There are 16 residues in the CDR3. Germline CDR1 reads SQVTM; CDR2 reads ANQGSEA. V shed 0 bases and J 7 bases; nucleotides not matched to a gene: 8. CDR3 residues: CSVEDLGQGRNSPLHF. The CDR3 DNA, read in part, is TGCAGCGTTGAAGATTTAGGACAGGGAAGGAATTCACCC.

As regards this clone: The read falls 3 residues short of the CDR3 end, and the missing part is taken from the germline J gene. V gene TRBV20-1 combines with J gene TRBJ1-5; 10 bases are shared with TRBD1. Germline V gives CDR1 DFQATT, CDR2 SNEGSKA (reference sequence). Trimming removed 5 bases from V and 3 bases from J; junction bases left unmatched: 4. The CDR3 is 14 residues long. The sequenced part of the CDR3 DNA is TGCAGTGCTTCCGGGACAGGGGTCAATCAGCCC. Amino acids: CSASGTGVNQP. The entire CDR3 sequence reads CSASGTGVNQPQHF.

Details on this clone: The read is 3 residues too short to cover the CDR3 end, so that end is filled in from the germline J gene. The rearrangement links TRBV11-2 to TRBJ1-1; a weak D match, TRBD1 (5 bases). With 8 bases removed from V and 1 base from J, the gap between germline ends came to 14 bases. The CDR3 is made up of 14 amino acids. From germline, CDR1 is SGHAT and CDR2 FQNNGV. The CDR3 bases that were read are TGTGCCAGCGGCAAAGGGGCGGCGAACACTGAA. It codes for CASGKGAANTE. The full CDR3 sequence reads CASGKGAANTEAFF.

A word on this clone: Read coverage stops 3 residues before the CDR3 terminus; the germline J gene supplies the remainder. The genes are TRBV2 and TRBJ1-3; a possible D gene is TRBD1 (6 bases). This CDR3 spans 17 amino acids. The ends were cut back, 7 bases at V and 0 bases at J, with 19 bases in the middle. The germline V gene has CDR1 SNHLY and CDR2 FYNNEI. The CDR3 spells CASMDSGYRSSGNTIYF. The covered CDR3 bases are TGTGCCAGCATGGACAGTGGTTATCGGAGCTCTGGAAACACC.

CDR3 in amino acids: CASQLAGSRYEQYF. The CDR3 bases that were read are TGTGCCAGTCAGCTAGCGGGGAGTCGGTACGAG. The J gene is TRBJ2-7, the V gene TRBV2; 9 nucleotides align to TRBD2. The read ends 3 residues shy of where the CDR3 ends; the end is completed using the germline J gene. The trim removed 9 bases at V and 4 bases at J, leaving 10 bases unmatched. CDR3 length equals 14 residues. Germline V CDR1 and CDR2: SNHLY, FYNNEI.

This CDR3 reads CASSPLFHGTDLIYEQYF. CDR3 DNA, as far as it was read: TGTGCCAGCTCACCACTGTTTCATGGGACAGACTTAATATACGAG. V and J are TRBV18 and TRBJ2-7; TRBD1 matches 7 bases. The DNA ends 3 residues before the CDR3 does, and the rest of the CDR3 is filled in from the germline J gene. CDR3 length: 18 amino acids. Trimming at V came to 1 base and at J to 4 bases, leaving 16 bases not matched to a gene. The germline gives CDR1 KGHSH, CDR2 LQKENI.

Notes on this clone: The CDR3 is cut off 3 residues early in the read; its end comes from the germline J gene. The chain is built from TRBV7-6 and TRBJ2-1, with D unclear. The CDR3 loop spans 12 amino acids. Per the germline V gene, CDR1 is SGHVS and CDR2 is FNYEAQ. V dropped 4 bases and J dropped 7 bases, with 8 bases sitting between them. The CDR3 bases that were read are TGTGCCAGCAGCTATTCAAATAATGAG. It specifies CASSYSNNE. Given in full, the CDR3 is CASSYSNNEQFF. Supplemented by reference TRBV7-6 and TRBJ2-1, the full variable domain reads GAGVSQSPRYKVTKRGQDVALRCDPISGHVSLYWYRQALGQGPEFLTYFNYEAQQDKSGLPNDRFSAERPEGSISTLTIQRTEQRDSAMYRCASSYSNNEQFFGPGTRLTVL.

The sequenced part of the CDR3 DNA is TGCAGTGCTACCGGGGGGTGGCCC. It yields the protein CSATGGWP. The CDR3 in full is CSATGGWPQHF. This chain links TRBV20-1 with TRBJ1-5; TRBD1 is a possible D gene (5 bases). Sequencing ends 3 residues short of the CDR3 end; the germline J gene provides the rest. Germline V gives CDR1 DFQATT, CDR2 SNEGSKA (reference sequence). The CDR3 sequence is 11 residues long. Trimming removed 4 bases from V and 9 bases from J, with 10 bases in between.

On this clone: The DNA ends 3 residues before the CDR3 does, and the rest of the CDR3 is filled in from the germline J gene. V usage is TRBV7-9 and J usage is TRBJ1-4; maybe TRBD1 (6 bases). The CDR3 spans 15 residues. Germline-derived CDR1 and CDR2 are SEHNR and FQNEAQ (reference sequence). The ends were cut back, 2 bases at V and 8 bases at J, with 15 bases in the middle. CDR3 protein: CASSLSWGTSEKLFF. CDR3 DNA (partial): TGTGCCAGCAGCTTAAGTTGGGGGACATCCGAAAAA. Using reference TRBV7-9 and TRBJ1-4 for the parts outside the CDR3, the full variable domain is DTGVSQNPRHKITKRGQNVTFRCDPISEHNRLYWYRQTLGQGPEFLTYFQNEAQLEKSRLLSDRFSAERPKGSFSTLEIQRTEQGDSAMYLCASSLSWGTSEKLFFGSGTQLSVL.

This clone counts as medium-sized by frequency. The CDR3 end falls 3 residues outside the read, so it is completed with the germline J gene. The V and J genes are TRBV19 and TRBJ2-5; TRBD2 is a possible D gene (6 bases). The V end lost 4 bases, the J end lost 4 bases, and 10 bases lay between the germline ends. This CDR3 region has 13 residues. CDR1 and CDR2 from the germline V gene are LNHDA and SQIVND (reference sequence). The CDR3 region is CASSTEGRETQYF. Incomplete CDR3 DNA: TGTGCCAGTAGTACGGAGGGGAGAGAGACC.

In regard to this clone: The read ends 3 residues early relative to the CDR3; the germline J gene fills the gap. The V gene is TRBV28, the J gene TRBJ2-7, with 9 bases identical to TRBD2. Germline assignment: CDR1 MDHEN and CDR2 SYDVKM. The CDR3 runs 15 residues. J lost 2 bases, V lost 5 bases, and 7 bases had no gene match. The sequenced part of the CDR3 DNA is TGTGCCAGCAGTCTACAGCGGGAGGTAACCTACGAG. This gives the protein CASSLQREVTYE. The entire CDR3 protein reads CASSLQREVTYEQYF.

The CDR3 reads CASSQDGSGGFTDTQYF. The sequenced part of the CDR3 DNA is TGCGCCAGCAGCCAAGATGGCAGCGGGGGATTCACAGATACG. The gene calls are TRBV4-1 and TRBJ2-3, with 8 bases aligning to TRBD2. Read coverage stops 3 residues before the CDR3 terminus; the germline J gene supplies the remainder. Germline assignment: CDR1 MGHRA and CDR2 YSYEKL. The CDR3 length is 17 residues. Losses at the gene ends were 0 bases for V and 2 bases for J; bases not matched to a gene: 7.

A remark on this clone: The CDR3 goes on 3 residues after the read ends, and that part is filled in from the germline J gene. The chain employs TRBV20-1 and TRBJ2-3; D uncertain. The V gene lost 3 bases and the J gene lost 1 base, with 5 bases spanning the gap. The CDR3 contains 12 residues. Germline values: CDR1 DFQATT, CDR2 SNEGSKA (reference sequence). The CDR3 DNA, read in part, is TGCAGTGCTAGCCGGGGCACAGATACG. It yields the protein CSASRGTDT. The full CDR3 protein is CSASRGTDTQYF.

Note on this clone: The read stops 3 residues short of the end of the CDR3; the missing end is completed from the germline J gene. V gene TRBV18 combines with J gene TRBJ1-3, with D possibly TRBD1 on 6 matching bases. Germline CDR1 reads KGHSH; CDR2 reads LQKENI. The CDR3 loop spans 17 amino acids. Trimming took 0 bases from V and 0 from J, leaving 12 bases between them. Incomplete CDR3 DNA: TGTGCCAGCTCACCACCGCCAGGGGCCCTCTCTGGAAACACC. It is translated as CASSPPPGALSGNT. The full CDR3 sequence reads CASSPPPGALSGNTIYF.